A selection of T cell receptor beta chains follows, all from one sample in a study of immune evolution from preneoplasia to lung adenocarcinoma. This table comes from immunoSEQ multiplex PCR, and its TCRdb copy is limited to in-frame clones, with some not included. The repertoire has tens of thousands of clones, roughly 80% of them found once; the top ten carry around 4.6%. The sequenced sample was FFPE invasive lung adenocarcinoma tissue. The receptors stem from a person in their sixties or seventies with lung adenocarcinoma. Each CDR3 is given with its conserved first and last residue. The D gene is left open where the match is weak. Clone size appears in some rows only: once, few, many, or a class for an expanded clone.

J gene,V gene,D gene,clone size,CDR3 protein,CDR3 DNA
TRBJ2-3,TRBV5-1,TRBD2,NA,CASSASLAGAARDTQYF,TGCGCCAGCAGCGCTAGTTTAGCGGGAGCCGCACGAGATACGCAGTATTTT
TRBJ2-3,TRBV18,TRBD1,once,CASSPDRGRGDTQYF,TGTGCCAGCTCACCCGACAGGGGGCGTGGAGATACGCAGTATTTT
TRBJ2-2,TRBV11-2,TRBD2,NA,CASSPTSAPNTGELFF,TGTGCCAGCAGCCCTACTAGCGCACCGAACACCGGGGAGCTGTTTTTT
TRBJ1-2,TRBV5-6,NA,NA,CASSLGQGAPSGYTF,TGTGCCAGCAGCTTGGGGCAGGGTGCCCCCTCCGGCTACACCTTC
TRBJ2-1,TRBV5-1,NA,few,CASSLGPGSVNEQFF,TGCGCCAGCAGCTTGGGGCCCGGGAGCGTTAATGAGCAGTTCTTC
TRBJ2-2,TRBV14,NA,few,CASSPGVELFF,TGTGCCAGCAGCCCAGGGGTGGAGCTGTTTTTT
TRBJ2-1,TRBV30,NA,NA,CAWSIRVGVYEQFF,TGTGCCTGGAGCATCAGGGTGGGGGTTTATGAGCAGTTCTTC
TRBJ2-1,TRBV9,NA,NA,CASSVGHNEQFF,TGTGCCAGCAGCGTAGGCCACAATGAGCAGTTCTTC
TRBJ2-7,TRBV29-1,NA,once,CSAAETYEQYF,TGCAGCGCCGCAGAGACCTACGAGCAGTACTTC
TRBJ2-4,TRBV5-4,TRBD2,NA,CASSLEGTRNIQYF,TGTGCCAGCAGCTTGGAGGGGACTAGAAACATTCAGTACTTC
TRBJ2-7,TRBV9,TRBD1,NA,CASSVSGTGEAYEQYF,TGTGCCAGCAGCGTATCTGGGACAGGGGAGGCCTACGAGCAGTACTTC
TRBJ2-3,TRBV6-6,NA,NA,CASSSPGAGEDTQYF,TGTGCCAGCAGCTCTCCGGGGGCGGGGGAGGATACGCAGTATTTT
TRBJ2-3,TRBV5-5,NA,NA,CASSQYYLRADTQYF,TGTGCCAGCAGCCAGTACTACCTGAGGGCAGATACGCAGTATTTT
TRBJ2-3,TRBV15,TRBD2,NA,CATSRGGVAGADTQYF,TGTGCCACCAGCAGAGGAGGGGTAGCGGGAGCAGATACGCAGTATTTT
TRBJ2-1,TRBV18,NA,NA,CASSFSGADEQFF,TGTGCCAGCTCCTTTTCCGGAGCGGATGAGCAGTTCTTC
TRBJ2-2,TRBV2,TRBD1,NA,CASTPLGQGNTGELFF,TGTGCCAGTACACCGCTAGGACAGGGGAACACCGGGGAGCTGTTTTTT
TRBJ2-7,TRBV5-6,TRBD2,NA,CASSFLAGGHEQYF,TGTGCCAGCAGCTTCCTAGCGGGAGGCCACGAGCAGTACTTC
TRBJ1-4,TRBV5-6,NA,NA,CASSRFVPMGNEKLFF,TGTGCCAGCAGCAGGTTCGTGCCGATGGGAAATGAAAAACTGTTTTTT
TRBJ2-5,TRBV4-2,TRBD2,NA,CASSQDPAGAETQYF,TGTGCCAGCAGCCAAGATCCAGCGGGAGCGGAGACCCAGTACTTC
TRBJ1-2,TRBV28,NA,NA,CASGPGKDYGYTF,TGTGCCAGCGGCCCCGGAAAGGACTATGGCTACACCTTC
TRBJ1-1,TRBV18,NA,NA,CASSPTTGGAEAFF,TGTGCCAGCTCACCAACGACCGGGGGGGCTGAAGCTTTCTTT
TRBJ2-7,TRBV5-8,TRBD1,NA,CASSLRPTGGYEQYF,TGTGCCAGCAGCTTGCGCCCGACAGGGGGGTACGAGCAGTACTTC
TRBJ2-7,TRBV5-1,NA,NA,CASSLSQGNAYEQYF,TGCGCCAGCAGCTTATCACAGGGAAACGCGTACGAGCAGTACTTC
TRBJ2-5,TRBV11-2,TRBD2,NA,CASSLAGGQSHF,TGTGCCAGCAGCTTGGCGGGAGGACAATCCCACTTC
TRBJ1-2,TRBV23-1,NA,once,CASSPTDRGGYTF,TGCGCCAGCAGCCCCACAGACAGAGGAGGCTACACCTTC
TRBJ1-1,TRBV18,NA,NA,CASSPPGVSEAFF,TGTGCCAGCTCACCCCCAGGAGTCTCTGAAGCTTTCTTT
TRBJ2-7,TRBV2,NA,NA,CASTSASSYEQYF,TGTGCCAGCACGAGCGCCTCTTCCTACGAGCAGTACTTC
TRBJ2-7,TRBV2,NA,NA,CASSVTGEGQYF,TGTGCCAGCAGTGTTACGGGAGAGGGGCAGTACTTC
TRBJ2-1,TRBV11-2,TRBD2,NA,CASSLGLASNEQFF,TGTGCCAGCAGCTTAGGACTAGCGTCCAATGAGCAGTTCTTC
TRBJ2-5,TRBV7-3,TRBD2,few,CASSLKPTGLAGGRAETQYF,TGTGCCAGCAGCTTAAAACCCACCGGGCTAGCGGGAGGACGAGCAGAGACCCAGTACTTC
TRBJ2-3,TRBV7-2,NA,NA,CASSLGGNTDTQYF,TGTGCCAGCAGCTTAGGCGGTAATACAGATACGCAGTATTTT
TRBJ1-2,TRBV18,NA,NA,CASSPGNRLSGYTF,TGTGCCAGCTCACCGGGAAATAGACTGTCTGGCTACACCTTC
TRBJ2-5,TRBV2,NA,once,CASGVGTQYF,TGTGCCAGCGGGGTCGGGACCCAGTACTTC
TRBJ2-2,TRBV4-2,NA,NA,CASSHFNHEGSGELFF,TGTGCCAGCAGCCACTTTAACCACGAGGGGTCCGGGGAGCTGTTTTTT
TRBJ1-5,TRBV19,NA,NA,CASSILNQPQHF,TGTGCCAGTAGCATACTAAATCAGCCCCAGCATTTT
TRBJ1-2,TRBV2,NA,NA,CASSEVQGGKGYTF,TGTGCCAGCAGTGAAGTCCAGGGAGGAAAAGGCTACACCTTC
TRBJ2-7,TRBV11-1,TRBD2,once,CASSQVAGGSHEQYF,TGTGCCAGCAGCCAAGTAGCGGGAGGGAGCCACGAGCAGTACTTC
TRBJ2-6,TRBV7-2,TRBD1,NA,CASSLTGGSGANVLTF,TGTGCCAGCAGCTTGACAGGGGGCTCTGGGGCCAACGTCCTGACTTTC
TRBJ2-5,TRBV5-8,NA,NA,CASRRYGETQYF,TGTGCCAGCAGGCGATATGGGGAGACCCAGTACTTC
TRBJ2-3,TRBV6-5,NA,NA,CASSYPGSDTQYF,TGTGCCAGCAGTTACCCAGGATCGGATACGCAGTATTTT